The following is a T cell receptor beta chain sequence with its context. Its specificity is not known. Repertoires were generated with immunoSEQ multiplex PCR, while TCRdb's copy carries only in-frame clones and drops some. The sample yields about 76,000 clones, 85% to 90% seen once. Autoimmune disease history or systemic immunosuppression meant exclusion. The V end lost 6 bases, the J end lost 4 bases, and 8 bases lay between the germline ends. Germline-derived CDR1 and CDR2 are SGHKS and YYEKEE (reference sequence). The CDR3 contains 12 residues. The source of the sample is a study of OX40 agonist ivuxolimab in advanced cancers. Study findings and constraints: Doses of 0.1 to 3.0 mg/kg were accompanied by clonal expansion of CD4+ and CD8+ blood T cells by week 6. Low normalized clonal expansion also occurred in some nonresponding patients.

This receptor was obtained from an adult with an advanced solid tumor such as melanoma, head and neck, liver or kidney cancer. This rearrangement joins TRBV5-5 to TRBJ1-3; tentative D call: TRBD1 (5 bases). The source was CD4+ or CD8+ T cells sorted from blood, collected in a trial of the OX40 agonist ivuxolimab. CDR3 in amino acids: CASKGVGNTIYF. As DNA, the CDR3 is TGTGCCAGCAAAGGGGTGGGAAACACCATATATTTT.